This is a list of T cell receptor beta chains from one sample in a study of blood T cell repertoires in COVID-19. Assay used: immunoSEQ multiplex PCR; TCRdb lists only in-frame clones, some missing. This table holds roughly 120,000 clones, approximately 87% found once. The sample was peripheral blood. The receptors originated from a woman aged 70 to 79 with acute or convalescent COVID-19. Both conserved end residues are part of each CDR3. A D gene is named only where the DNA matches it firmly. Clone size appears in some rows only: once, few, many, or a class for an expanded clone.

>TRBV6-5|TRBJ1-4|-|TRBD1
CASRGRGYEKLFF
TGTGCCAGCAGGGGCAGGGGGTATGAAAAACTGTTTTTT
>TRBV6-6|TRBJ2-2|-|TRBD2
CASSKPTSGVTGELFF
TGTGCCAGCAGTAAACCGACTAGCGGGGTTACCGGGGAGCTGTTTTTT
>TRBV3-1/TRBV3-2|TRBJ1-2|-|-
CASSQVGLNYGYTF
TGTGCCAGCAGCCAAGTGGGCCTTAACTATGGCTACACCTTC
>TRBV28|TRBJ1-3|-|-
CASSQPGWPRDTIYF
TGTGCCAGCAGTCAACCAGGGTGGCCTCGCGACACCATATATTTT
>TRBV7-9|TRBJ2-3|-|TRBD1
CASSLGVGGLADTQYF
TGTGCCAGCAGCTTAGGGGTAGGGGGCTTGGCAGATACGCAGTATTTT
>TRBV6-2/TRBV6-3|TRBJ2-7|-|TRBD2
CASSYSILAASHNEQYF
TGTGCCAGCAGTTACTCGATACTAGCGGCTAGTCACAACGAGCAGTACTTC
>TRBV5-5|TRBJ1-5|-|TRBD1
CASSSGQFSNQPQHF
TGTGCCAGCAGCTCGGGACAGTTTAGCAATCAGCCCCAGCATTTT
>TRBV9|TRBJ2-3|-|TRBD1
CASSLRQGGEYTDTQYF
TGTGCCAGCAGCTTAAGACAAGGGGGCGAATACACAGATACGCAGTATTTT
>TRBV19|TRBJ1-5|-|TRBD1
CASSPQGGSNQPQHF
TGTGCCAGTAGTCCTCAGGGGGGCAGCAATCAGCCCCAGCATTTT
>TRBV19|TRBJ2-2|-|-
CASSILAQGELFF
TGTGCCAGTAGTATTCTAGCGCAAGGGGAGCTGTTTTTT
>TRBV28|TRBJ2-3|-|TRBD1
CASSHSGTGLPDTQYF
TGTGCCAGCAGCCACTCCGGGACAGGGCTGCCAGATACGCAGTATTTT
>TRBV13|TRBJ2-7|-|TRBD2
CASSLGRLADSSYEQYF
TGTGCCAGCAGCTTAGGCAGGCTAGCGGATAGCTCCTACGAGCAGTACTTC
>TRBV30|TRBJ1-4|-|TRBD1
CAYQGAGEKLFF
TGTGCCTATCAGGGGGCGGGTGAAAAACTGTTTTTT
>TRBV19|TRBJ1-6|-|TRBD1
CASRGTGDSPLHF
TGTGCCAGTAGAGGGACAGGCGATTCACCCCTCCACTTT
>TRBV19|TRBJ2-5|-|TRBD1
CASSTYRGRETQYF
TGTGCCAGTAGTACCTACAGGGGCCGGGAGACCCAGTACTTC
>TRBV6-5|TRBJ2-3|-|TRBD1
CASTGTGGTDTQYF
TGTGCCAGCACCGGGACAGGGGGCACAGATACGCAGTATTTT
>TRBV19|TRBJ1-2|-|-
CATRQADGYTF
TGTGCCACCCGACAGGCGGATGGCTACACCTTC
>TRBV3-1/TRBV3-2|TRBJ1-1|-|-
CASSQRGRREAFF
TGTGCCAGCAGCCAAAGGGGCCGACGAGAGGCTTTCTTT
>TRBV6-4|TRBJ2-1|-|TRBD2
CATLNDAGGLIALEQFF
TGTGCCACCCTAAACGATGCGGGGGGGTTAATCGCCCTTGAGCAGTTCTTC
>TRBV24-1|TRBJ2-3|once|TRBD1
CATQGPADTQYF
TGTGCCACACAGGGGCCGGCAGATACGCAGTATTTT
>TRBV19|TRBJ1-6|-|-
CASSTGGAGAYNSPLHF
TGTGCCAGTAGTACCGGAGGGGCGGGGGCCTATAATTCACCCCTCCACTTT
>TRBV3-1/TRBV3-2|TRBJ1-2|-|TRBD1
CASSRNSGQGEAYTF
TGTGCCAGCAGCCGGAATTCCGGACAGGGGGAGGCCTACACCTTC
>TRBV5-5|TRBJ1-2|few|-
CASSLTQVTSNYGYTF
TGTGCCAGCAGCTTAACCCAAGTGACATCTAACTATGGCTACACCTTC
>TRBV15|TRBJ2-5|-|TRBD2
CATSRDRGGQETQYF
TGTGCCACCAGCAGAGATCGGGGGGGCCAAGAGACCCAGTACTTC
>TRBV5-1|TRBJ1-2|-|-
CASSLTVNRDGYTF
TGCGCCAGCAGCTTGACAGTAAACAGAGATGGCTACACCTTC
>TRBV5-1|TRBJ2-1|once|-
CASSYQGSDGYNEQFF
TGCGCCAGCAGCTATCAGGGCAGCGACGGTTACAATGAGCAGTTCTTC
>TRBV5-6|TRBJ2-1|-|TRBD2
CASSSLTSDYNEQFF
TGTGCCAGCAGCTCCCTCACTAGCGATTACAATGAGCAGTTCTTC
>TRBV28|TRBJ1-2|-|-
CASSLGQNYGYTF
TGTGCCAGCAGCCTCGGACAGAACTATGGCTACACCTTC
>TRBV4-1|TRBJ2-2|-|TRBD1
CASSQPPGTGLTGELFF
TGCGCCAGCAGCCAGCCCCCCGGGACAGGGCTGACCGGGGAGCTGTTTTTT
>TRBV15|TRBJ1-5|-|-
CATSRDLSGGNQPQHF
TGTGCCACCAGCAGAGATCTGTCAGGGGGCAATCAGCCCCAGCATTTT
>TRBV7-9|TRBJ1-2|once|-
CASSLGGPKRGYTF
TGTGCCAGCAGCTTAGGGGGCCCGAAGAGGGGCTACACCTTC
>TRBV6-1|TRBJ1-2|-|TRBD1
CASSEGDRADFYGYTF
TGTGCCAGCAGTGAAGGGGACAGGGCAGACTTCTATGGCTACACCTTC
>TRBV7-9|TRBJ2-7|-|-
CASSLALKHEQYF
TGTGCCAGCAGCTTAGCCCTAAAACACGAGCAGTACTTC
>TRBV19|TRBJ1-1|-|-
CASPLTNNTEAFF
TGTGCCAGTCCCTTGACAAATAACACTGAAGCTTTCTTT
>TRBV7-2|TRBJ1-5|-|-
CASSLAKRQPQHF
TGTGCCAGCAGCTTAGCTAAGCGTCAGCCCCAGCATTTT
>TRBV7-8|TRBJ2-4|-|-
CASSRDASFGNIQYF
TGTGCCAGCAGTCGCGACGCTAGCTTCGGAAACATTCAGTACTTC
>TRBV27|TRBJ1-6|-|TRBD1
CASQPRGSSYNSPLHF
TGTGCCAGCCAACCCAGGGGGAGCTCCTATAATTCACCCCTCCACTTT
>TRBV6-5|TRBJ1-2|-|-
CASTLVYGYTF
TGTGCCAGCACCCTCGTCTATGGCTACACCTTC
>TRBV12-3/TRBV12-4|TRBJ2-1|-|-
CASSFTQGNEQFF
TGTGCCAGCAGTTTCACCCAGGGCAATGAGCAGTTCTTC
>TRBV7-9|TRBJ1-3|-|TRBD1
CASSQRAGGASGNTIYF
TGTGCCAGCTCCCAGCGGGCAGGGGGCGCTTCGGGAAACACCATATATTTT
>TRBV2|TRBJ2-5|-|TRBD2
CASTTRGEGETQYF
TGTGCCAGCACCACTCGGGGGGAGGGGGAGACCCAGTACTTC
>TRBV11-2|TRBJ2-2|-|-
CASSPRTGELFF
TGTGCCAGCAGCCCAAGGACAGGGGAGCTGTTTTTT
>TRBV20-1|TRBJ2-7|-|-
CSALRTSEQYF
TGCAGTGCTTTGCGGACTTCCGAGCAGTACTTC
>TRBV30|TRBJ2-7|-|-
CAWSDLSYEQYF
TGTGCCTGGAGTGACTTAAGCTACGAGCAGTACTTC
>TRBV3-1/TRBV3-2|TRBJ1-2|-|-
CASSPINTYGYTF
TGTGCCAGCAGCCCAATAAACACCTATGGCTACACCTTC
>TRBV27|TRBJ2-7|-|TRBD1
CASTSQGELNEQYF
TGTGCCAGCACCTCCCAGGGGGAGCTAAACGAGCAGTACTTC
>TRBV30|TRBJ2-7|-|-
CAWRESSYEQYF
TGTGCCTGGAGGGAGAGCTCCTACGAGCAGTACTTC
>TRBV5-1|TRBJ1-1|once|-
CASSPQGRGNTEAFF
TGCGCCAGCAGCCCCCAGGGGAGAGGGAACACTGAAGCTTTCTTT
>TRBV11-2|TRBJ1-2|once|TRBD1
CASSFSQGADGYTF
TGTGCCAGCAGCTTCTCCCAGGGGGCGGATGGCTACACCTTC
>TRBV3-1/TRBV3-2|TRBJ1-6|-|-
CASSQRSGNSPLHF
TGTGCCAGCAGCCAAAGGTCCGGGAATTCACCCCTCCACTTT
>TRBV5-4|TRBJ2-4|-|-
CASPLIAKNIQYF
TGTGCCAGCCCGTTAATAGCCAAAAACATTCAGTACTTC
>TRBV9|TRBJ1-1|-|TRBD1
CASTVGQGGYESTEAFF
TGTGCCAGCACAGTGGGACAGGGGGGTTATGAAAGCACTGAAGCTTTCTTT
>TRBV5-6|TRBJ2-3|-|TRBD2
CASSGLAGEDTQYF
TGTGCCAGCAGCGGGCTAGCGGGGGAAGATACGCAGTATTTT
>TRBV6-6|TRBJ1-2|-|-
CAISRDIDYGYTF
TGTGCCATCTCACGTGACATTGACTATGGCTACACCTTC
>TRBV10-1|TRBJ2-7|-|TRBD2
CASSESGLGYEQYF
TGCGCCAGCAGTGAGTCGGGACTAGGCTACGAGCAGTACTTC
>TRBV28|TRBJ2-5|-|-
CASSRSQETQYF
TGTGCCAGCAGCCGGTCCCAAGAGACCCAGTACTTC
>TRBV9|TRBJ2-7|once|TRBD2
CASSASGTSYEQYF
TGTGCCAGCAGCGCTAGCGGAACCTCCTACGAGCAGTACTTC
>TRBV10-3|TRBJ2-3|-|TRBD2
CAISERTSGGATDTQYF
TGTGCCATCAGTGAGCGGACTAGCGGGGGGGCGACAGATACGCAGTATTTT
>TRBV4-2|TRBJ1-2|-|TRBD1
CASSQDHRGRTDYGYTF
TGTGCCAGCAGCCAAGATCACAGGGGGCGCACAGACTATGGCTACACCTTC
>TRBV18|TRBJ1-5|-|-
CASSPEAYSNQPQHF
TGTGCCAGCTCCCCTGAGGCGTATAGCAATCAGCCCCAGCATTTT